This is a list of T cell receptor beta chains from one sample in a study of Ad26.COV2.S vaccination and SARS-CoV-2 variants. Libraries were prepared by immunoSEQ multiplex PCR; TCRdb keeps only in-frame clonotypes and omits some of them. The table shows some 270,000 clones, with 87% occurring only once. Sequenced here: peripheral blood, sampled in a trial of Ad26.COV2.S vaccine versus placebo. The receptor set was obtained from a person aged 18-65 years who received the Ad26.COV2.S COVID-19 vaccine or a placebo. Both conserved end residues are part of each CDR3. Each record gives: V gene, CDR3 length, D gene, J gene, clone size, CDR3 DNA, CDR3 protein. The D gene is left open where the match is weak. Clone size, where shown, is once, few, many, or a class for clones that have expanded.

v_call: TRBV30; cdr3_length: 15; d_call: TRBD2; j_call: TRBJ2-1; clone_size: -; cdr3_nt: TGTGCCTGGAGTACCGGGACTAGCGATTACAATGAGCAGTTCTTC; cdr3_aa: CAWSTGTSDYNEQFF
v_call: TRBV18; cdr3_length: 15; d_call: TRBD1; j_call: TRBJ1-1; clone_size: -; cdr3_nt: TGTGCCAGCTCACTCGAGGGACAGCCGAACACTGAAGCTTTCTTT; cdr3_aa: CASSLEGQPNTEAFF
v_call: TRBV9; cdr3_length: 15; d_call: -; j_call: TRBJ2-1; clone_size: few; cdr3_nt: TGTGCCAGCAGCGTGTTGCCCACTGGAGACAATGAGCAGTTCTTC; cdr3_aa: CASSVLPTGDNEQFF
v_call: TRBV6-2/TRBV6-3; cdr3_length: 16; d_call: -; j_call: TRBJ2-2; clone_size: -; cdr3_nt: TGTGCCAGCAGTTACGTGGGGCCCGCGAACACCGGGGAGCTGTTTTTT; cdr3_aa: CASSYVGPANTGELFF
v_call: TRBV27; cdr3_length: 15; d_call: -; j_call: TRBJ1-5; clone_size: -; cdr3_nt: TGTGCCAGCAGTTTCTCGGGTCCGAGCAATCAGCCCCAGCATTTT; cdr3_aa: CASSFSGPSNQPQHF
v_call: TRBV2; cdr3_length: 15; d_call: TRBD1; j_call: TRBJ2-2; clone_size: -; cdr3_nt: TGTGCCAGCACACTGGGACAGGGTGGAACCGGGGAGCTGTTTTTT; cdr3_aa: CASTLGQGGTGELFF
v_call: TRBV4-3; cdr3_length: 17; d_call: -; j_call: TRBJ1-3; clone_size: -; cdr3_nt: TGCGCCAGCAGCCAAGACGACGGGGGGGCAGGTGGAAACACCATATATTTT; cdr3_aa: CASSQDDGGAGGNTIYF
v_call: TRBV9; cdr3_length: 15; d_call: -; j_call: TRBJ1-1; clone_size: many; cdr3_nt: TGTGCCAGCAGCGTAGGGGCAGGGGTGAATGGTGAAGCTTTCTTT; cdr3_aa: CASSVGAGVNGEAFF
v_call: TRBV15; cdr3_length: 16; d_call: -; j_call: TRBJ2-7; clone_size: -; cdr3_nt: TGTGCCACCAGCAGAGGTCCCCCGGGAACAGGCTACGAGCAGTACTTC; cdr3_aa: CATSRGPPGTGYEQYF
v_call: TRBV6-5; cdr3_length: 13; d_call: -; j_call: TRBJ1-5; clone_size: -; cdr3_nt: TGTGCCAGCAGCCATTACCCAAATCAGCCCCAGCATTTT; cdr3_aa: CASSHYPNQPQHF
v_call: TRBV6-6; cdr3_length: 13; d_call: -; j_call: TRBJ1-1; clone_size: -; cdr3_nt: TGTGCCAGCAGTTACCAGGTGGGTGGGGAAGCTTTCTTT; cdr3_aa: CASSYQVGGEAFF
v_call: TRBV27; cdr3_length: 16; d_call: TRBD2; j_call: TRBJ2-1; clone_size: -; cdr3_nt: TGTGCCAGCAGCCTCCTCCCGGGACTAGACTACAATGAGCAGTTCTTC; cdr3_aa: CASSLLPGLDYNEQFF
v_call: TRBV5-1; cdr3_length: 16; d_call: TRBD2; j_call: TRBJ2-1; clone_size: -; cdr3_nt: TGCGCCAGCAGCTTCGGGACTAGCGGGGGCGGCGATGAGCAGTTCTTC; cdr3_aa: CASSFGTSGGGDEQFF
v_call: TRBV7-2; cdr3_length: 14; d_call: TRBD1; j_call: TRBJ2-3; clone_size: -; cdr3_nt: TGTGCCAGCAGCCCAACAGGGGAGAGGGATACGCAGTATTTT; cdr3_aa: CASSPTGERDTQYF
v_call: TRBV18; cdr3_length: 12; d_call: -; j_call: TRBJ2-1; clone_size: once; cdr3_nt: TGTGCCAGCTCACCAAAGAGGGGTGAGCAGTTCTTC; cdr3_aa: CASSPKRGEQFF
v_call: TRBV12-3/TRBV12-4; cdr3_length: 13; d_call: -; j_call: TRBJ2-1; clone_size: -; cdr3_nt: TGTGCCAGCAGTCCCCGAGGGGGGGGAGGGCAGTTCTTC; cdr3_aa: CASSPRGGGGQFF
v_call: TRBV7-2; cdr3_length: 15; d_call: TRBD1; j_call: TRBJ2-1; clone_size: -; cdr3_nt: TGTGCCAGCAGCTTAGGACAGGGTCGTTACAATGAGCAGTTCTTC; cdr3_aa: CASSLGQGRYNEQFF
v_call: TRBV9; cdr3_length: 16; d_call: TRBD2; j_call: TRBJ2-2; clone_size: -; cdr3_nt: TGTGCCAGCAGCGTAGTAAGCGGGAGGGCTGTCGGGGAGCTGTTTTTT; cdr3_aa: CASSVVSGRAVGELFF
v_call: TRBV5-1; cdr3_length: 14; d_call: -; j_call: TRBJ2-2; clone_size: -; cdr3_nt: TGCGCCAGCAGGGTCCGGGACACCACCGGGGAGCTGTTTTTT; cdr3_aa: CASRVRDTTGELFF
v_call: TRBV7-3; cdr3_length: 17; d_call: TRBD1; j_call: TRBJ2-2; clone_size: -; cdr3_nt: TGTGCCAGCAGCTTAACGCCGGGACAGGGGGCTTTCGGGGAGCTGTTTTTT; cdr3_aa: CASSLTPGQGAFGELFF
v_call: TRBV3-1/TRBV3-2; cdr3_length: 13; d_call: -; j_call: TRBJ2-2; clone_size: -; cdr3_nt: TGTGCCAGCACCCTCCAGGGAATTGGGGAGCTGTTTTTT; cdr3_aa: CASTLQGIGELFF
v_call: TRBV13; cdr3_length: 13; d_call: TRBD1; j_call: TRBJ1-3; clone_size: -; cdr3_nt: TGTGCCAGCAGGCGGACAGGAGGAAACACCATATATTTT; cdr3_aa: CASRRTGGNTIYF
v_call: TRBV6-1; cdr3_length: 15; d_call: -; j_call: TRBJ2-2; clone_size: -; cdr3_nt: TGTGCCAGCAGTGAACGCGGAGGCCTCACCGGGGAGCTGTTTTTT; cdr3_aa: CASSERGGLTGELFF
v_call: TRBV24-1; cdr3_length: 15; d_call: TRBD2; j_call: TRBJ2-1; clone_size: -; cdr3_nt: TGTGCCAGCCGACTAGCGGGAGACGACTACAATGAGCAGTTCTTC; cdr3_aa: CASRLAGDDYNEQFF
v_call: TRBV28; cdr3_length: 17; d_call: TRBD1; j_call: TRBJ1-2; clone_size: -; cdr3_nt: TGTGCCAGCAGTTTGGGACAGGGCAACCGCTTTAACTATGGCTACACCTTC; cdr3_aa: CASSLGQGNRFNYGYTF
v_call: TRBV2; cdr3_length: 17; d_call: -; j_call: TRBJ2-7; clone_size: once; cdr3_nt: TGTGCCAGCAGTGGTATGGGAAGACTGACTATCTCCTACGAGCAGTACTTC; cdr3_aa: CASSGMGRLTISYEQYF
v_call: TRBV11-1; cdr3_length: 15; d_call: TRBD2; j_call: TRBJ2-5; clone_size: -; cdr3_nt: TGTGCCAGCAGCCCTCGACTAGCGGGAGCAGAGACCCAGTACTTC; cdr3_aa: CASSPRLAGAETQYF
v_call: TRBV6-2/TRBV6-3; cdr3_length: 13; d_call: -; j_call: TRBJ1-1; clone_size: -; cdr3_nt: TGTGCCAGCAGTTACGGGGAGATCACTGAAGCTTTCTTT; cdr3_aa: CASSYGEITEAFF
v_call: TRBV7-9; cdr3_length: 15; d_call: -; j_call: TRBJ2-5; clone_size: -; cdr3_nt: TGTGCCAGCAGCTTAGGCAGGCGGGATGGAGAGACCCAGTACTTC; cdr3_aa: CASSLGRRDGETQYF
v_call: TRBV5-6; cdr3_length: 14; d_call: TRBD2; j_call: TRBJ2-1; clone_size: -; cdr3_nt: TGTGCCAGCAGGTGGCGGCGGGGGACTAATGAGCAGTTCTTC; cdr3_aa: CASRWRRGTNEQFF
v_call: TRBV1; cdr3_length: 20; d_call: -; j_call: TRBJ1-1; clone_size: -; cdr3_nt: TGCACCAGCAGCCCGACACCAGTTCCTGGGACGACTAGTGATGGCACTGAAGCTTTCTTT; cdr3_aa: CTSSPTPVPGTTSDGTEAFF
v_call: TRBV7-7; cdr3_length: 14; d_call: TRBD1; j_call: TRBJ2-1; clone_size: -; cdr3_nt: TGTGCTAGCAGCCAGGGGACAGGGCTCGATGAGCAGTTCTTC; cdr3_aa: CASSQGTGLDEQFF
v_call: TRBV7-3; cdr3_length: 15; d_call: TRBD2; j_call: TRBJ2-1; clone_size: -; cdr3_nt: TGTGCCAGCAGCCGACTAGCGGGATTGGATCATGAGCAGTTCTTC; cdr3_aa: CASSRLAGLDHEQFF
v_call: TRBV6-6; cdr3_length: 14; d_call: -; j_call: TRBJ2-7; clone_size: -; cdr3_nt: TGTGCCAGCAGTCACCCCGGGACATACAACGAGCAGTACTTC; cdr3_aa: CASSHPGTYNEQYF
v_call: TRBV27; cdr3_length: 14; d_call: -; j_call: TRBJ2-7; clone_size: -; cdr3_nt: TGTGCCAGCAGTGACTTGGGACAAATATACGAGCAGTACTTC; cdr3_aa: CASSDLGQIYEQYF
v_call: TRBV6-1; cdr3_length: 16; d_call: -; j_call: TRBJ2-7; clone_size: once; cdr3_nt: TGTGCCAGCAGTGAAGGCTTGTCAGGACTCCCCTACGAGCAGTACTTC; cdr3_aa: CASSEGLSGLPYEQYF
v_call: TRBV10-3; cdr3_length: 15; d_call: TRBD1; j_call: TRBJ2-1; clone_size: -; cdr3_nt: TGTGCCATTGGACAGGGCACCCTCTCCTACAATGAGCAGTTCTTC; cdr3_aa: CAIGQGTLSYNEQFF
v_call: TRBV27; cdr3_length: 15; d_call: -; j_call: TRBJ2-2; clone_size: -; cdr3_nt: TGTGCCACCATTAAGACAGGAGCGAACACCGGGGAGCTGTTTTTT; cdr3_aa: CATIKTGANTGELFF